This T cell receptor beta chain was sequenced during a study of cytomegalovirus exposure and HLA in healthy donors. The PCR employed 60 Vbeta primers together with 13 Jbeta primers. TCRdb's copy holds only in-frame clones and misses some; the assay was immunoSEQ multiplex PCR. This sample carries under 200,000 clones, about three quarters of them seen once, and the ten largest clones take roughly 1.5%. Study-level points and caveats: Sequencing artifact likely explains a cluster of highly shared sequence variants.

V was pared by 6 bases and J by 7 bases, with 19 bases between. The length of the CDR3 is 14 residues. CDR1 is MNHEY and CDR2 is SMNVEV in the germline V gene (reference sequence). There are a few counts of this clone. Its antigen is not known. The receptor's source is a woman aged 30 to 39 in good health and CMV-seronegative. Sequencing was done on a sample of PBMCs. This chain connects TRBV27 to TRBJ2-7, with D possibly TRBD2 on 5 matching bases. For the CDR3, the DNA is TGTGCCAGCAGGCCGGGATCTCGCCGGTATGAGCAGTACTTC. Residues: CASRPGSRRYEQYF.